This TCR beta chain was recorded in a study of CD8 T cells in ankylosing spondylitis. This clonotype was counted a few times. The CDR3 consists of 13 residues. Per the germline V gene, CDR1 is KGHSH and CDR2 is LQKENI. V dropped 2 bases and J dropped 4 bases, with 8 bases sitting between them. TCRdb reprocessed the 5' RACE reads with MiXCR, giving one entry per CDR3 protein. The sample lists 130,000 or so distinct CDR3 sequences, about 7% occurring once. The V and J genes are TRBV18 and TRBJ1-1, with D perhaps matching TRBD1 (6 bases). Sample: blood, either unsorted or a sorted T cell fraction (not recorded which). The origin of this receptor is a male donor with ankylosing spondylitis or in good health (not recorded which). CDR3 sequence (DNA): TGTGCCAGCTCACCAAGGGACATCACTGAAGCTTTCTTT. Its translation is CASSPRDITEAFF.